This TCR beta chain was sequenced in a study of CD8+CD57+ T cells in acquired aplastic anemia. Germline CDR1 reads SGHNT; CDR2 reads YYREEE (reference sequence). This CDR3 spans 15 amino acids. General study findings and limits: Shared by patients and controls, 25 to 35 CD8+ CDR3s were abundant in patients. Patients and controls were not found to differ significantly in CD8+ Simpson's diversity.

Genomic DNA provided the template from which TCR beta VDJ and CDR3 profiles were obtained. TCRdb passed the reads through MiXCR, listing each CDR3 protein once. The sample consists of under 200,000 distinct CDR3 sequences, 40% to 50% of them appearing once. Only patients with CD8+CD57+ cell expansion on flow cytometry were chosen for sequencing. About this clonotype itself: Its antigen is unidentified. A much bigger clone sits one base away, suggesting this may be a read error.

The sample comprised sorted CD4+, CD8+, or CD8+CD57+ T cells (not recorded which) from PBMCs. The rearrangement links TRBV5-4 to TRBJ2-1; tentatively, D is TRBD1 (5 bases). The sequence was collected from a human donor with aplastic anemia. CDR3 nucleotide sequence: TGTGCCAGCGGCTTAGGACACACACCTGACAATGAGCAGTTCTTC. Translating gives CASGLGHTPDNEQFF. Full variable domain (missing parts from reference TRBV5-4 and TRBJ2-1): ETGVTQSPTHLIKTRGQQVTLRCSSQSGHNTVSWYQQALGQGPQFIFQYYREEENGRGNFPPRFSGLQFPNYSSELNVNALELDDSALYLCASGLGHTPDNEQFFGPGTRLTVL.